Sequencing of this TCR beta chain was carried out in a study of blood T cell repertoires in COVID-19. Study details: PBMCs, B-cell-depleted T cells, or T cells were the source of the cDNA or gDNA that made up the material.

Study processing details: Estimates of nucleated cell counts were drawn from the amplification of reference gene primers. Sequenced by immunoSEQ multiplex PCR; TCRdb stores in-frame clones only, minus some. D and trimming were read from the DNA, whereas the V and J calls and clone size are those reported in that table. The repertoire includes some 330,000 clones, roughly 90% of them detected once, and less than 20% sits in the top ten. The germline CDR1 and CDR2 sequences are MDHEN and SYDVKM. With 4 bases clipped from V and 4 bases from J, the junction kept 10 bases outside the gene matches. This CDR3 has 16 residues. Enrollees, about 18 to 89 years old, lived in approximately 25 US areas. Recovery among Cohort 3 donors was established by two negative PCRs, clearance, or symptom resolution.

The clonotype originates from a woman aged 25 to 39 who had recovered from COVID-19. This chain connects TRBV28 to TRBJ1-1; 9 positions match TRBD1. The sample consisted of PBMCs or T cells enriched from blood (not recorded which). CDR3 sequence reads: CASSYPQGQGGTEAFF. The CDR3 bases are TGTGCCAGCAGTTACCCCCAGGGACAGGGTGGCACTGAAGCTTTCTTT.